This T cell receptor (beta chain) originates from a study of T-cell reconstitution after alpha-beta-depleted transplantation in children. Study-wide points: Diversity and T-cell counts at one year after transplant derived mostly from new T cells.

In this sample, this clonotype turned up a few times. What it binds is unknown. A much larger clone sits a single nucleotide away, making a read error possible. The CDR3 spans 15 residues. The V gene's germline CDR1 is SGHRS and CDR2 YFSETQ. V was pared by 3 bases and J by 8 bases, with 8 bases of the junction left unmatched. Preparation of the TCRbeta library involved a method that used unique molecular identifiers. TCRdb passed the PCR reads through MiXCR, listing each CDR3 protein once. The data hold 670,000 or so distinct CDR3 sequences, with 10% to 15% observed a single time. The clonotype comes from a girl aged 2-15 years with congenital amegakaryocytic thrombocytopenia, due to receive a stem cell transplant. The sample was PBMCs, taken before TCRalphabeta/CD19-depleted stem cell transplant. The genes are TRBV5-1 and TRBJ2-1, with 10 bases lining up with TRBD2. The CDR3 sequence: CASSSGLAYIYEQFF. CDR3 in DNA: TGCGCCAGCAGCTCGGGACTAGCGTATATCTATGAGCAGTTCTTC. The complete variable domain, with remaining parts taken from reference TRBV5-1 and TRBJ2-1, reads KAGVTQTPRYLIKTRGQQVTLSCSPISGHRSVSWYQQTPGQGLQFLFEYFSETQRNKGNFPGRFSGRQFSNSRSEMNVSTLELGDSALYLCASSSGLAYIYEQFFGPGTRLTVL.